The 6 T cell receptor beta chains presented below share a single source sample, sequenced in a study of CD8 T cells in Susac syndrome. Roughly 0.5 to 1 ug RNA was reverse transcribed with random hexamers. TCRdb reprocessed the immunoSEQ multiplex PCR reads via MiXCR and lists one record per CDR3 protein. The table includes 150,000 to 200,000 distinct CDR3 sequences, around 96% detected once. What was sequenced was CD8+ T cells from PBMCs. The receptors stem from a human donor with multiple sclerosis.

The chain has TRBV24-1 and TRBJ2-1, with 7 nucleotides matching TRBD1. The germline V gene has CDR1 KGHDR and CDR2 SFDVKD. V shed 5 bases and J 0 bases; nucleotides not matched to a gene: 3. The CDR3 sequence is 15 residues long. The DNA of the CDR3 is TGTGCCACCAGTGGAGGACAGGACTCCTACAATGAGCAGTTCTTC. Its protein product is CATSGGQDSYNEQFF.

The chain employs TRBV29-1 and TRBJ2-5; 8 bases match TRBD2. The germline V gene has CDR1 SQVTM and CDR2 ANQGSEA. J was trimmed by 5 bases and V by 4 bases; bases with no gene match: 6. This CDR3 spans 13 amino acids. The CDR3 DNA sequence: TGCAGCGTTGCCGGGGGGGCAGTTGAGACCCAGTACTTC. This codes for CSVAGGAVETQYF.

J is TRBJ2-5 and V is TRBV27; no definite D call. The germline gives CDR1 MNHEY, CDR2 SMNVEV (reference sequence). The CDR3 totals 13 residues. V dropped 6 bases and J dropped 6 bases, with 14 bases sitting between them. The DNA for the CDR3 is TGTGCCAGCAGCAATAGGCCGGTTAAGACCCAGTACTTC. Translation: CASSNRPVKTQYF.

In its sample, this clonotype was seen once. The chain recombines TRBV19 with TRBJ1-1; the D gene is possibly TRBD1 (5 bases). This CDR3 contains 10 residues. Trimming cost V 6 bases and J 11 bases, with 10 bases left between them. CDR1 is LNHDA and CDR2 is SQIVND in the germline V gene (reference sequence). This CDR3 is CASSGQGAFF. The DNA for the CDR3 is TGTGCCAGTAGCGGACAAGGCGCTTTCTTT.

The J gene is TRBJ2-7, the V gene TRBV7-3; no reliable D call. With 2 bases removed from V and 1 base from J, the gap between germline ends came to 6 bases. Germline lookup yields CDR1 SGHTA and CDR2 FQGTGA. The CDR3 length is 13 residues. DNA for the CDR3: TGTGCCAGCAGCTTATTCGGATCCTACGAGCAGTACTTC. Its protein product is CASSLFGSYEQYF. The full variable domain, completed using reference TRBV7-3 and TRBJ2-7, is GAGVSQTPSNKVTEKGKYVELRCDPISGHTALYWYRQSLGQGPEFLIYFQGTGAADDSGLPNDRFFAVRPEGSVSTLKIQRTERGDSAVYLCASSLFGSYEQYFGPGTRLTVT.

This chain uses TRBV15 with TRBJ2-7; D not resolved. The CDR3 runs 13 residues. Trimming pared 8 bases from V and 2 bases from J, leaving 13 bases between. Germline lookup yields CDR1 LNHNV and CDR2 YYDKDF (reference sequence). The CDR3 loop is CATSVGRTYEQYF. Here the CDR3 DNA reads TGTGCCACCTCAGTTGGCAGGACCTACGAGCAGTACTTC.